Shown below are 2 T cell receptor beta chains from a single sample sequenced in a study of blood T cell repertoires in COVID-19. The method was immunoSEQ multiplex PCR; TCRdb's version includes in-frame clones alone and lacks a portion of them. The sample yields 300,000 to 400,000 clones, around 92% seen once. Sequences were obtained from peripheral blood. These receptors were taken from a woman aged 25 to 39 with COVID-19, enrolled during active disease.

The chain employs TRBV4-3 and TRBJ2-7, with 8 bases lining up with TRBD2. CDR1 is LGHNA and CDR2 is YSLEER in the germline V gene. V was pared by 0 bases and J by 3 bases, with 7 bases of the junction left unmatched. The CDR3 is 16 amino acids. DNA for the CDR3: TGCGCCAGCAGCCAAGATGGAGGGCGGGAGGACTACGAGCAGTACGTC. It codes for CASSQDGGREDYEQYV.

The chain employs TRBV3-1 (or the pseudogene TRBV3-2) and TRBJ2-4; perhaps TRBD2 as D (5 bases). The CDR3 consists of 14 residues. The germline V and J ends were trimmed by 5 bases and 1 base, with 9 bases remaining between them. Per germline, CDR1 LGHDT and CDR2 YNNKEL (reference sequence). CDR3 sequence (DNA): TGTGCCAGCAGCGGACGCGGGGCCAAAAACATTCAGTACTTC. Translating gives CASSGRGAKNIQYF.